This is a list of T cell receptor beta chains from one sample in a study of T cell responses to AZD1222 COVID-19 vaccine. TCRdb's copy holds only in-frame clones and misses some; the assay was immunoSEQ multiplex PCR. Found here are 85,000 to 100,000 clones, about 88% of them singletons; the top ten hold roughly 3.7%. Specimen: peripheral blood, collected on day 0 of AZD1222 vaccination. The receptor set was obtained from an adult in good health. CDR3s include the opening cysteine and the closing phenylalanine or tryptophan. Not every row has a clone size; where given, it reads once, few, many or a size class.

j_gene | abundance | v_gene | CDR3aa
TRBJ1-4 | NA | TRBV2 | CASTGQGKGEKLFF
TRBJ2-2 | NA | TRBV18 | CASSPAGSTGELFF
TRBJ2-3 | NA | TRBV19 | CASSSTLAGGRDTQYF
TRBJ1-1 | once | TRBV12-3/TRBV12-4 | CASGTGGAFF
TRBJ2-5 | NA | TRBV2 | CASSGLEVNQYF
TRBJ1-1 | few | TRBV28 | CASSILRTAGVAFF
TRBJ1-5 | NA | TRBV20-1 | CSAGEHQPQHF
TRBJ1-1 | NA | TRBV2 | CASHVGDGTANTEAFF
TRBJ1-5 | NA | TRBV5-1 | CASSPGTGGSPQHF
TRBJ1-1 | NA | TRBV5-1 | CASSLGVSGNTEAFF
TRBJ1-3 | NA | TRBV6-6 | CASTPSGNTIYF
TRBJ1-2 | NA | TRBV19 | CASSSTGVGYTF
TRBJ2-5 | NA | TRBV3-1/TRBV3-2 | CASSPGFTTETQYF
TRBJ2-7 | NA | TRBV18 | CASSPGTVSYEQYF
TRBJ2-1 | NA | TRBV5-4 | CASSLLAGPPDNEQFF
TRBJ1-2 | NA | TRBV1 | CTSSQDVAESNYGYTF
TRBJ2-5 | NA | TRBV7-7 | CASSPEGARGQTQYF
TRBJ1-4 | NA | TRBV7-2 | CASSLINEKLFF
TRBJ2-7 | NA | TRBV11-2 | CASSWRVAGAEQYF
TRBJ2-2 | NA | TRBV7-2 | CASSLVRGDGGELFF
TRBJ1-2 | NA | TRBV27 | CASSLSWAGSYGYTF
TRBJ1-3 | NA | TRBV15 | CATSGRGTIGNTIYF
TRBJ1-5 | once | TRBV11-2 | CASSFSGALNQPQHF
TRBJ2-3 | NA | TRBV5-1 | CASREGSPTDTQYF
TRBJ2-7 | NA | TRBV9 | CASSVGASGYEQYF
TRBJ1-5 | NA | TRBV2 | CASSPTGAVNQPQHF
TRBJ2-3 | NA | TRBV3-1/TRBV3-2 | CASSQAKGLQTDTQYF
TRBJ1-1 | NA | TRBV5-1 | CASSPRTGGLLMNTEAFF
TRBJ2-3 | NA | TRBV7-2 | CASSAFGPTDTQYF
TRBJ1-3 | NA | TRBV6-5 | CASSYSIGVGNTIYF
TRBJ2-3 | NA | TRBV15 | CATSRATGGFSADTQYF
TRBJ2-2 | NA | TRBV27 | CASSHALGTSGGARTGELFF
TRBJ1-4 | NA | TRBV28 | CASRRGPTEKLFF
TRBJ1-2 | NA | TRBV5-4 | CASSLWGAFGYGYTF
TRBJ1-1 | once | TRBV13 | CASSLGRTGVTEAFF
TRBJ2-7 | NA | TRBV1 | CTSSSKVAGVFTAYYEQYF
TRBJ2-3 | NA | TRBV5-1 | CASSFHSAGGVTDTQYF
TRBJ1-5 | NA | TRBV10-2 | CASMNGIFNQPQHF
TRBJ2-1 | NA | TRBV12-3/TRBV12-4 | CASSFHGAGEQFF
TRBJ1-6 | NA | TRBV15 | CATSRGRENSPLHF
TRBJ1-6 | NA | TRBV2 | CASSDGQVGTPLHF